These 27 T cell receptor beta chains were all obtained from the same sample, sequenced in a study of type 1 and type 2 diabetes patients. The PCR template was genomic DNA. Amplification of the beta chain CDR3 used 30 forward and 13 reverse multiplex primers. One entry per CDR3 protein, called by TCRdb with MiXCR from the multiplex PCR reads. The sample carries 280,000 or so distinct CDR3 sequences, around 47% recorded once. Sequences were obtained from peripheral blood mononuclear cells (PBMCs). The receptors shown here come from a man between 18 and 35 years old with type 2 diabetes.

The chain couples TRBV7-9 to TRBJ1-2, with D unresolved. Germline loops: CDR1 SEHNR, CDR2 FQNEAQ (reference sequence). Trimming removed 3 bases at V and 3 bases at J, with 11 bases between. This CDR3 region has 14 residues. Here the CDR3 reads CASSLTLGDYGYTF. In DNA, the CDR3 is TGTGCCAGCAGCTTGACACTTGGTGACTATGGCTACACCTTC.

A note on this clonotype: One end of the junction fails to match germline, which may point to a read error. This rearrangement joins TRBV9 to TRBJ2-1, with TRBD2 matching 14 bases. Per the germline V gene, CDR1 is SGDLS and CDR2 is YYNGEE. This CDR3 is 20 amino acids long. The CDR3 loop reads CASSPGLAGEGSGQVGEQFF. Written as DNA, the CDR3 is TGTGCCAGCAGCCCGGGACTAGCGGGAGAGGGAAGCGGCCAGGTGGGTGAGCAATTCTTC. Looking up the rest from reference TRBV9 and TRBJ2-1 gives the full variable domain: DSGVTQTPKHLITATGQRVTLRCSPRSGDLSVYWYQQSLDQGLQFLIQYYNGEERAKGNILERFSAQQFPDLHSELNLSSLELGDSALYFCASSPGLAGEGSGQVGEQFFGPGTRLTVL.

The CDR3 DNA sequence: TGTGCCAGCAGCAGGATGGATACTGAAGCTTTCTTT. This sequence encodes CASSRMDTEAFF. This chain connects TRBV13 to TRBJ1-1; D remains unclear. Germline assignment: CDR1 PRHDT and CDR2 FYEKMQ (reference sequence). With 5 bases removed from V and 5 bases from J, the gap between germline ends came to 9 bases. This CDR3 has 12 amino acids.

The J gene is TRBJ1-1, the V gene TRBV14; a weak D match, TRBD1 (6 bases). There are 15 residues in the CDR3. The germline V gene encodes CDR1 SGHDN and CDR2 FVKESK. V was pared by 2 bases and J by 6 bases, with 16 bases between. Here the CDR3 DNA reads TGTGCCAGCAGCCAACTACAGGGCGGGGGGGCTGAAGCTTTCTTT. Protein product: CASSQLQGGGAEAFF.

This clonotype turned up a few times. This chain links TRBV30 with TRBJ2-7; D call uncertain. Trimming removed 0 bases from V and 3 bases from J, with 12 bases in between. This CDR3 comprises 14 residues. Germline loops: CDR1 GTSNPN, CDR2 SVGIG (reference sequence). Here the CDR3 reads CAWSVLRAGYEQYF. The CDR3 DNA is TGTGCCTGGAGTGTACTCCGGGCCGGCTACGAGCAGTACTTC. The full variable domain, in which reference TRBV30 and TRBJ2-7 provide the parts outside the CDR3, is SQTIHQWPATLVQPVGSPLSLECTVEGTSNPNLYWYRQAAGRGLQLLFYSVGIGQISSEVPQNLSASRPQDRQFILSSKKLLLSDSGFYLCAWSVLRAGYEQYFGPGTRLTVT.

The rearrangement links TRBV15 to TRBJ2-3; 11 bases map to TRBD2. CDR3 size: 19 residues. Germline V gene lookup returns CDR1 LNHNV and CDR2 YYDKDF (reference sequence). Trimming at V came to 5 bases and at J to 1 base, leaving 14 bases not matched to a gene. The CDR3 DNA sequence: TGTGCCACCAGCCGATACTCTAGCGGGAGGATCCTCGGCACAGATACGCAGTATTTT. The encoded protein is CATSRYSSGRILGTDTQYF.

The chain joins TRBV30 to TRBJ2-1, with TRBD2 matching 10 bases. The length of the CDR3 is 16 residues. Germline CDR1 and CDR2: GTSNPN and SVGIG (reference sequence). The J segment lost 7 bases and the V segment lost 2 bases, leaving 11 bases of the junction unmatched. CDR3 in amino acids: CAWSPGASGRWNEQFF. The CDR3 nucleotides read TGTGCCTGGAGTCCCGGGGCTAGCGGGAGATGGAATGAGCAGTTCTTC.

This CDR3 is CALDREGYTF. CDR3 nucleotides: TGTGCCTTGGACAGGGAGGGCTACACCTTC. The gene calls are TRBV30 and TRBJ1-2; 8 positions agree with TRBD1. Germline CDR1 and CDR2: GTSNPN and SVGIG (reference sequence). This CDR3 has 10 residues. Germline trimming cut 7 bases from V and 8 bases from J; bases unmatched to any gene: 3. Looking up the rest from reference TRBV30 and TRBJ1-2 gives the full variable domain: SQTIHQWPATLVQPVGSPLSLECTVEGTSNPNLYWYRQAAGRGLQLLFYSVGIGQISSEVPQNLSASRPQDRQFILSSKKLLLSDSGFYLCALDREGYTFGSGTRLTVV.

The rearrangement links TRBV13 to TRBJ1-1; 10 bases fit TRBD1. With 5 bases clipped from V and 8 bases from J, the junction kept 8 bases outside the gene matches. Germline CDR1 and CDR2: PRHDT and FYEKMQ (reference sequence). The CDR3 sequence is 14 residues long. Here the CDR3 reads CASSHTRQGAEAFF. For the CDR3, the DNA is TGTGCCAGCAGCCACACTCGACAGGGGGCGGAAGCTTTCTTT.

In its sample, this clonotype was seen once. This chain uses TRBV25-1 with TRBJ1-2; D not resolved. Trimming took off 1 base at V and 5 bases at J, with 14 bases between the two ends. CDR1 is MGHDK and CDR2 is SYGVNS in the germline V gene. The CDR3 sequence is 15 residues long. The CDR3 spells CASSELGRGDYGYTF. DNA for the CDR3: TGTGCCAGCAGTGAATTAGGACGGGGAGATTATGGCTACACCTTC.

This chain links TRBV7-3 with TRBJ2-5; 9 nucleotides line up with TRBD2. Per germline, CDR1 SGHTA and CDR2 FQGTGA. The CDR3 loop spans 15 amino acids. The ends lost 2 bases at V and 1 base at J; junction bases unmatched: 2. The CDR3 sequence: CASSLGSGSQETQYF. Here the CDR3 DNA reads TGTGCCAGCAGCTTAGGTAGCGGGAGCCAAGAGACCCAGTACTTC.

This clonotype was detected only a few times. The gene calls are TRBV20-1 and TRBJ2-2; 13 bases match TRBD2. V shed 0 bases and J 5 bases; nucleotides not matched to a gene: 12. Germline CDR1 DFQATT, CDR2 SNEGSKA (reference sequence). The CDR3 is 19 residues long. CDR3 protein: CSARDLETGLAGRTGELFF. As DNA, the CDR3 is TGCAGTGCTAGAGATCTAGAAACGGGACTAGCGGGAAGGACCGGGGAGCTGTTTTTT.

The genes are TRBV19 and TRBJ2-1; 9 nucleotides align to TRBD2. The CDR3 is made up of 18 amino acids. Germline V lookup: CDR1 LNHDA, CDR2 SQIVND (reference sequence). V lost 7 bases, J lost 6 bases, and 19 bases stayed unmatched. CDR3 protein: CASTTATAGGLLGNEQFF. The CDR3 nucleotides read TGTGCCAGTACAACGGCCACGGCGGGGGGGCTGTTGGGCAATGAGCAGTTCTTC. The full variable domain, its missing parts supplied by reference TRBV19 and TRBJ2-1, is DGGITQSPKYLFRKEGQNVTLSCEQNLNHDAMYWYRQDPGQGLRLIYYSQIVNDFQKGDIAEGYSVSREKKESFPLTVTSAQKNPTAFYLCASTTATAGGLLGNEQFFGPGTRLTVL.

The V gene is TRBV10-1, the J gene TRBJ1-3; the D is unclear. Trimming cost V 6 bases and J 2 bases, with 11 bases left between them. Germline V gene lookup returns CDR1 WNHNN and CDR2 SYGVQD (reference sequence). CDR3 length: 14 amino acids. The CDR3 nucleotides read TGCGCCAGCAGCGGAGGGCCCACTGGAAACACCATATATTTT. Its translation: CASSGGPTGNTIYF.

The chain is built from TRBV29-1 and TRBJ1-2; unclear D gene. Germline-derived CDR1 and CDR2 are SQVTM and ANQGSEA. The CDR3 extends over 11 amino acids. Trimming pared 3 bases from V and 2 bases from J, leaving 4 bases between. The chain's CDR3 is CSVDTNYGYTF. CDR3 in DNA: TGCAGCGTTGACACCAACTATGGCTACACCTTC.

The chain recombines TRBV7-2 with TRBJ2-5; 8 nucleotides agree with TRBD2. Germline V gene data show CDR1 as SGHTA and CDR2 as FQGNSA. This CDR3 contains 16 residues. The trim removed 0 bases at V and 4 bases at J, leaving 7 bases unmatched. CDR3 in amino acids: CASSLALGGGLETQYF. DNA of the CDR3: TGTGCCAGCAGCTTAGCGCTTGGCGGGGGGCTAGAGACCCAGTACTTC.

This clonotype was counted ten times or more. This chain joins TRBV25-1 and TRBJ2-2, with 7 bases lining up with TRBD1. The trim removed 6 bases at V and 2 bases at J, leaving 9 bases unmatched. The germline V gene has CDR1 MGHDK and CDR2 SYGVNS. This CDR3 is built from 16 residues. CDR3 residues: CASSSSTGTNTGELFF. CDR3 coding DNA: TGTGCCAGCAGCAGTTCGACAGGGACAAACACCGGGGAGCTGTTTTTT.

About this clonotype: A much bigger clone sits one base away, suggesting this may be a read error. The rearrangement uses TRBV2 and TRBJ1-1, with 7 bases fitting TRBD1. Germline V gene lookup returns CDR1 SNHLY and CDR2 FYNNEI. The CDR3 has 12 residues. CDR3 residues: CAGSPDRAEAFF. For the CDR3, the DNA is TGTGCCGGCAGTCCCGACAGGGCTGAAGCTTTCTTT.

As for this clonotype: The junction differs from germline at one of its ends, possibly a read error. The chain has TRBV6-5 and TRBJ1-2; TRBD1 might be the D (5 bases). CDR3 size: 12 residues. Germline CDR1 and CDR2: MNHEY and SVGAGI. The CDR3 region has the DNA TGTGCCAGCAGAGGGGCGGACTATGGCTACACTTTC. Protein product: CASRGADYGYTF.

This chain joins TRBV5-1 and TRBJ2-1; D gene unclear. This CDR3 comprises 13 residues. Per the germline V gene, CDR1 is SGHRS and CDR2 is YFSETQ. The V and J ends lost 0 bases and 9 bases respectively, with 10 bases between them. CDR3 DNA: TGCGCCAGCAGCTTGGCCGGTCGTGCTGAGCAGTTCTTC. Protein product: CASSLAGRAEQFF.

V usage is TRBV4-2 and J usage is TRBJ2-1; perhaps TRBD2 as D (6 bases). Germline lookup yields CDR1 LGHNA and CDR2 YNFKEQ. There are 13 residues in the CDR3. The germline V and J ends were trimmed by 1 base and 9 bases, with 10 bases remaining between them. CDR3 in DNA: TGTGCCAGCAGCCAAGGTCGGAGGGGTGAGCAGTTCTTC. Encoded protein: CASSQGRRGEQFF.

This clonotype was detected a few times. This sequence joins TRBV4-1 and TRBJ2-5, with a tentative D call TRBD2 (5 bases). Trimming removed 1 base from V and 5 bases from J, with 8 bases in between. Per the germline V gene, CDR1 is MGHRA and CDR2 is YSYEKL. There are 13 residues in the CDR3. CDR3 region: CASSQVGGETQYF. The CDR3 DNA sequence: TGCGCCAGCAGCCAAGTAGGCGGGGAGACCCAGTACTTC.

J is TRBJ2-1 and V is TRBV5-8, with TRBD2 identical over 11 bases. The CDR3 sequence is 19 residues long. The V gene end was trimmed by 0 bases and the J gene end by 1 base; junction bases not matched to a gene: 9. CDR1 and CDR2 (germline): SGHTS, YDEGEE. The CDR3 reads CASSLVPSGRFNSYNEQFF. The CDR3 DNA is TGTGCCAGCAGCTTGGTCCCTAGCGGGAGGTTTAATTCCTACAATGAGCAGTTCTTC.

The chain is built from TRBV19 and TRBJ2-5; 12 bases map to TRBD2. V dropped 9 bases and J dropped 7; count of bases not matched to a gene: 21. The germline V gene has CDR1 LNHDA and CDR2 SQIVND (reference sequence). This CDR3 contains 18 residues. Here the CDR3 reads CASSQVGLAGGRAVTQYF. The CDR3 nucleotides read TGTGCCAGCAGCCAAGTGGGTCTAGCGGGGGGGCGGGCAGTGACCCAGTACTTC.

J is TRBJ2-1 and V is TRBV20-1; TRBD2 aligns across 11 bases. The length of the CDR3 is 14 residues. The V gene end was trimmed by 2 bases and the J gene end by 7 bases; junction bases not matched to a gene: 4. CDR1 and CDR2 from the germline V gene are DFQATT and SNEGSKA (reference sequence). In DNA form, the CDR3 reads TGCAGTGCTAGACTAGCGGGGGGTAAGAATGAGCAGTTCTTC. Translation gives CSARLAGGKNEQFF.

This clonotype was found a few times. The gene calls are TRBV20-1 and TRBJ2-5, with D unclear. Looked up from germline, CDR1 is DFQATT and CDR2 is SNEGSKA (reference sequence). With 1 base removed from V and 0 bases from J, the gap between germline ends came to 9 bases. There are 14 residues in the CDR3. The CDR3 sequence is CSARVGNYQETQYF. DNA of the CDR3: TGCAGTGCTAGAGTGGGGAATTACCAAGAGACCCAGTACTTC.

The chain combines TRBV20-1 with TRBJ2-5; D unclear. V lost 2 bases, J lost 2 bases, and 12 bases lay in between. Germline CDR1 and CDR2: DFQATT and SNEGSKA (reference sequence). The CDR3 is 14 residues long. CDR3 amino acids: CSARLVRRQETQYF. CDR3 nucleotides: TGCAGTGCTAGACTGGTCAGGCGGCAAGAGACCCAGTACTTC.